Below, 7 T cell receptor beta chains from the same sample are listed, as sequenced in a study of blood T cell repertoires in COVID-19. The table came from immunoSEQ multiplex PCR; TCRdb's copy has only in-frame clones and leaves some out. Here the sample spans tens of thousands of clones, 81% being singletons. Sequencing used peripheral blood. Receptors were obtained from a woman of 80 years or more with active or convalescent COVID-19.

The chain recombines TRBV27 with TRBJ1-6; 8 bases are a match to TRBD1. The CDR3 loop spans 14 amino acids. Germline CDR1 MNHEY, CDR2 SMNVEV (reference sequence). V was clipped by 5 bases and J by 9 bases; unmatched bases: 6. In DNA, the CDR3 is TGTGCCAGCAGTCGGACAGGGTCGCCTTCACCCCTCCACTTT. Its translation is CASSRTGSPSPLHF.

CDR3 nucleotides: TGTGCCAGCAGGAAGCCCACGACAGGGGTGAACACTGAAGCTTTCTTT. This encodes CASRKPTTGVNTEAFF. This sequence joins TRBV7-9 and TRBJ1-1, with 8 bases aligning to TRBD1. J was trimmed by 0 bases and V by 6 bases; bases with no gene match: 9. Germline loops: CDR1 SEHNR, CDR2 FQNEAQ (reference sequence). This CDR3 has 16 amino acids.

This chain uses TRBV24-1 with TRBJ2-3, with 8 bases matching TRBD1. V shed 1 base, J shed 3 bases, and the junction held 5 bases outside the gene matches. Germline lookup yields CDR1 KGHDR and CDR2 SFDVKD. This CDR3 has 16 amino acids. CDR3: CATSDFGQGATDTQYF. The CDR3 nucleotides read TGTGCCACCAGTGATTTTGGGCAGGGGGCGACAGATACGCAGTATTTT.

The rearrangement joins TRBV5-6 to TRBJ2-1; possible D gene TRBD2, 6 bases. The V gene lost 2 bases and the J gene lost 2 bases, with 14 bases spanning the gap. The CDR3 has 16 amino acids. Germline V gene lookup returns CDR1 SGHDT and CDR2 YYEEEE. The chain's CDR3 is CASSFGGLRAYNEQFF. CDR3 bases: TGTGCCAGCAGCTTTGGAGGGTTGAGAGCCTACAATGAGCAGTTCTTC.

The V and J genes are TRBV18 and TRBJ1-1; unclear D gene. From germline, CDR1 is KGHSH and CDR2 LQKENI. This CDR3 is 11 amino acids long. The germline V and J ends were trimmed by 2 bases and 7 bases, with 5 bases remaining between them. Written as DNA, the CDR3 is TGTGCCAGCTCACCAACGGGTGAAGCTTTCTTT. Residues: CASSPTGEAFF.

The genes are TRBV6-2 or TRBV6-3 and TRBJ1-5, with TRBD1 identical over 10 bases. CDR1 is MNHEY and CDR2 is SVGEGT in the germline V gene. J gave up 1 base and V 4 bases, and 7 bases lay outside the gene matches. The CDR3 contains 17 residues. In DNA, the CDR3 is TGTGCCAGCAGTTCGGGACAGGGGAAGGGGAGCAATCAGCCCCAGCATTTT. This encodes CASSSGQGKGSNQPQHF.

This chain uses TRBV28 with TRBJ2-4, with TRBD2 matching over 11 bases. Germline CDR1 is MDHEN and CDR2 is SYDVKM. V was pared by 8 bases and J by 5 bases, with 2 bases of the junction left unmatched. The CDR3 is made up of 13 amino acids. The CDR3 sequence: CASSGLAENIQYF. The CDR3 region has the DNA TGTGCCAGCTCGGGACTAGCGGAAAACATTCAGTACTTC.